This T cell receptor (beta chain) originates from a study of T cell responses to AZD1222 COVID-19 vaccine. Study results and limitations: Receipt of two AZD1222 doses was followed by a rise in Spike-specific TCR breadth and depth.

The CDR3 runs to 14 residues. Per germline, CDR1 LNHDA and CDR2 SQIVND (reference sequence). Trimming took off 2 bases at V and 0 bases at J, with 7 bases between the two ends. To note about this clone: Its antigen is unidentified.

Clones were sequenced by immunoSEQ multiplex PCR, and TCRdb holds only the in-frame ones, with some missing. Of over 85,000 clones in the sample, approximately 94% were seen once. This specimen consisted of peripheral blood, obtained 28 days after the second AZD1222 dose. The receptor was isolated from an adult who received the AZD1222 COVID-19 vaccine. The genes are TRBV19 and TRBJ1-1; unclear D gene. Written as DNA, the CDR3 is TGTGCCAGTAGTATAACGGGGTTGAACACTGAAGCTTTCTTT. Translated, it gives CASSITGLNTEAFF.